One T cell receptor beta chain is described in this entry. V lost 4 bases and J 5 bases, leaving 14 bases between the germline ends. Germline V gene lookup returns CDR1 MNHEY and CDR2 SVGAGI. The CDR3 loop spans 14 amino acids. Sequencing was performed with immunoSEQ multiplex PCR; in TCRdb, only in-frame clones are kept and a portion is missing. The sample has 63,000 or so clones; approximately 86% are singletons. These data come from a study of blood T cell repertoires in COVID-19. About the research overall: Researchers got acute and convalescent COVID-19 samples from the United States, Italy and Spain. Nucleic acid was either cDNA or gDNA, and it came from T cells, B-cell-depleted T cells, or PBMCs.

This receptor was obtained from a man between 65 and 79 years old with active COVID-19. V is TRBV6-5 and J is TRBJ1-1; possible D gene TRBD1, 5 bases. Material for sequencing was peripheral blood. DNA for the CDR3: TGTGCCAGCAGTTTGGGGGGACTGGGGACTGAAGCTTTCTTT. It yields the protein CASSLGGLGTEAFF.